There are a few counts of the clone carrying this T cell receptor (beta chain). Its antigen remains unidentified. The data belong to a study of cytomegalovirus exposure and HLA in healthy donors. Study details: Findings of an earlier analysis included some 110 million unique TCR beta sequences from 200 million or so T cells. Within the Caucasian-associated ancestry cluster were 81% of the roughly 430 genotyped donors. General study results and limits: In a later analysis, parvovirus B19, influenza, CMV and Epstein-Barr virus appeared linked to several top co-occurrence clusters. The study reported that TCR beta sequences accurately predicted HLA-A and HLA-B alleles in most subjects.

Deletions cut 6 bases from V and 3 bases from J, with 12 bases between. This CDR3 spans 15 amino acids. Germline lookup yields CDR1 MNHEY and CDR2 SMNVEV (reference sequence). PCR amplification relied on 60 Vbeta primers (plus 13 Jbeta primers). Repertoires were generated with immunoSEQ multiplex PCR, while TCRdb's copy carries only in-frame clones and drops some. The sample consists of under 200,000 clones, about four fifths of them appearing once. The receptor was isolated from a male donor in good health and CMV-seropositive. What was sequenced was PBMCs. The V call is TRBV27, the J call TRBJ2-6; a weak D match, TRBD1 (6 bases). For the CDR3, the DNA is TGTGCCAGCAGCCAGGGGTTCGGTGGGGCCAACGTCCTGACTTTC. Its translation is CASSQGFGGANVLTF.